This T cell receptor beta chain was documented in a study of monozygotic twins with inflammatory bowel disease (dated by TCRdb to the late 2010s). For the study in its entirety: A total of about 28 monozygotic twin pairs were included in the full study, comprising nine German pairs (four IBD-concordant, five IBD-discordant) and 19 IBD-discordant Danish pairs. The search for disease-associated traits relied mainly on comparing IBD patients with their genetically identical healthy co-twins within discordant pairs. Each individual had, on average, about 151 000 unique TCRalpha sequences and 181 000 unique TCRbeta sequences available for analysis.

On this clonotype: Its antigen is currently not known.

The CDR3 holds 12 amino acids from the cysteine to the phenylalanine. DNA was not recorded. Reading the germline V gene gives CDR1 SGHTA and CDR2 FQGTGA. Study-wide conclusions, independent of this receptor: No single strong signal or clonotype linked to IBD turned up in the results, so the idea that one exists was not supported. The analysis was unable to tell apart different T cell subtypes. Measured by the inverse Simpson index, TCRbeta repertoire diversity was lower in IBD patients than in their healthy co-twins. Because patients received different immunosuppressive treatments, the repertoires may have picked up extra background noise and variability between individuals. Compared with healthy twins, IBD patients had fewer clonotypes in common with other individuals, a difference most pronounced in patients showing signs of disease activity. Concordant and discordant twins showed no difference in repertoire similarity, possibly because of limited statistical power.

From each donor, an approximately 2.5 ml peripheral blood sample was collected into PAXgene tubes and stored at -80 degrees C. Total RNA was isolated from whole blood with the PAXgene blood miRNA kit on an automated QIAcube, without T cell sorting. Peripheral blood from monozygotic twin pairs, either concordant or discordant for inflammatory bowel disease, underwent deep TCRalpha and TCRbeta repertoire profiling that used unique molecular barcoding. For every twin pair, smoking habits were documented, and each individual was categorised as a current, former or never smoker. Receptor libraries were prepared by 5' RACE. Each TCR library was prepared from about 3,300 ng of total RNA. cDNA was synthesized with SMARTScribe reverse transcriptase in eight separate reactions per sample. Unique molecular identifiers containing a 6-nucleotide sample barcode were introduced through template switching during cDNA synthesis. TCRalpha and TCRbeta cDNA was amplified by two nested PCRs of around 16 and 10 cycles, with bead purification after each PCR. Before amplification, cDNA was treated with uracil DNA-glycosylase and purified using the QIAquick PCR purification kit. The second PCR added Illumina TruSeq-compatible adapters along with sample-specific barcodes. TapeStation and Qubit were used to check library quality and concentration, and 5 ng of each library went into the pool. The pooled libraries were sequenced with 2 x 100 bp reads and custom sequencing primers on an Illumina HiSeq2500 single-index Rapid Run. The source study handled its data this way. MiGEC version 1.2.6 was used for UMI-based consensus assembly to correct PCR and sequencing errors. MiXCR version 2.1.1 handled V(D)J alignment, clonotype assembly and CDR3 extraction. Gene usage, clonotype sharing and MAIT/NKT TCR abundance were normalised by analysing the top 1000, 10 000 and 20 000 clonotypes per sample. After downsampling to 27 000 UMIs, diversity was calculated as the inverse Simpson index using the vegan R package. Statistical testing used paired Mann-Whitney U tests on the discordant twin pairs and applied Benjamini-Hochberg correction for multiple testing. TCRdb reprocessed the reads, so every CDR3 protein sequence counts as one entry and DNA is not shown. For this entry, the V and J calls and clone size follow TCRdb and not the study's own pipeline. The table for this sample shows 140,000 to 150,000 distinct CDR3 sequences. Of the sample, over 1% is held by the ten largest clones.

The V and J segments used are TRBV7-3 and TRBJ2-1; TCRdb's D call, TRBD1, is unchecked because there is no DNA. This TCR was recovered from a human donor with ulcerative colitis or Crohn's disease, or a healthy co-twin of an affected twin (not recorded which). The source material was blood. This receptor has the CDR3 CASSSPGGEQFF.